This T cell receptor beta chain originates from a study of response to subunit inactivated influenza vaccine. Whole-study findings and limits: T cells newly recruited by each seasonal influenza vaccination are few, the authors suggested.

This clonotype was detected a few times. Its antigen is undetermined. The CDR3 has 16 residues. Trimming took 6 bases from V and 1 from J; bases not matched to a gene: 7. The germline V gene encodes CDR1 MNHEY and CDR2 SVGEGT. TCRdb re-called the RT-PCR reads through MiXCR, storing one row per CDR3 protein. The sample records a few hundred thousand distinct CDR3 sequences, less than 15% being singletons. The clonotype was recovered from a man aged 50 to 59 who received an inactivated influenza vaccine. Source: PBMCs from blood, taken roughly 13 days after vaccination. The chain recombines TRBV6-2 or TRBV6-3 with TRBJ2-3; 10 nucleotides match TRBD1. This CDR3 is CASSETGTGGTDTQYF. The CDR3 DNA sequence: TGTGCCAGCAGCGAGACCGGGACAGGGGGCACAGATACGCAGTATTTT.